The clone carrying this T cell receptor beta chain was recorded only once. Sequencing was performed with immunoSEQ multiplex PCR; in TCRdb, only in-frame clones are kept and a portion is missing. The sample has about 130,000 clones, about 90% seen once. The data are from a study of control samples from healthy donors and cancer patients. The CDR3 contains 16 residues. V dropped 5 bases and J dropped 1; count of bases not matched to a gene: 9. Looked up from germline, CDR1 is LNHDA and CDR2 is SQIVND (reference sequence). This sequence joins TRBV19 and TRBJ2-7, with 9 bases aligning to TRBD1. The receptor was isolated from a man aged 18 to 30 in good health. The sequencing input was blood. CDR3 DNA: TGTGCCAGTAGTTCGATCATGACAGGGGGTTCCTACGAGCAGTACTTC. It specifies CASSSIMTGGSYEQYF.